These 12 T cell receptor beta chains were all obtained from the same sample, sequenced in a study of OX40 agonist ivuxolimab in advanced cancers. The data were produced by immunoSEQ multiplex PCR, yet TCRdb's version contains in-frame clones alone and is incomplete. The sample carries about 89,000 clones, 90% to 95% recorded once. The starting material was CD4+ or CD8+ T cells sorted from blood, obtained in a trial of the OX40 agonist ivuxolimab. The receptors come from an adult with an advanced solid tumor such as melanoma, head and neck, liver or kidney cancer.

The chain is built from TRBV7-9 and TRBJ1-2; the D is unclear. CDR1 and CDR2 from the germline V gene are SEHNR and FQNEAQ (reference sequence). V was cut by 7 bases and J by 8 bases, with 17 bases left in between. The CDR3 runs to 13 residues. The CDR3 reads CASNHNGVGGYTF. As DNA, the CDR3 is TGTGCCAGCAACCATAACGGCGTCGGAGGCTACACCTTC. The variable domain in full, completed from reference TRBV7-9 and TRBJ1-2, reads DTGVSQNPRHKITKRGQNVTFRCDPISEHNRLYWYRQTLGQGPEFLTYFQNEAQLEKSRLLSDRFSAERPKGSFSTLEIQRTEQGDSAMYLCASNHNGVGGYTFGSGTRLTVV.

This chain links TRBV7-2 with TRBJ2-7; D gene uncertain. This CDR3 has 13 amino acids. Trimming pared 2 bases from V and 1 base from J, leaving 6 bases between. Germline CDR1 is SGHTA and CDR2 is FQGNSA. CDR3 sequence reads: CASSLSPSYEQYF. CDR3 bases: TGTGCCAGCAGCTTAAGCCCATCCTACGAGCAGTACTTC.

The chain recombines TRBV6-5 with TRBJ1-1; the D gene is possibly TRBD1 (6 bases). CDR1 MNHEY and CDR2 SVGAGI come from the germline V gene. Trimming pared 7 bases from V and 1 base from J, leaving 10 bases between. The CDR3 is made up of 13 amino acids. CDR3 in DNA: TGTGCCAGCACCCAACAGGGGAACACTGAAGCTTTCTTT. It translates to CASTQQGNTEAFF.

The chain employs TRBV4-2 and TRBJ1-6; D is unclear. CDR1 is LGHNA, CDR2 YNFKEQ, per germline. The CDR3 extends over 17 amino acids. V was trimmed by 0 bases and J by 6 bases, leaving 15 bases between them. The CDR3 DNA is TGTGCCAGCAGCCAAGAGGGTCGGGGAGGTGGTAATTCACCCCTCCACTTT. As protein: CASSQEGRGGGNSPLHF.

This clone came up once. The V call is TRBV6-1, the J call TRBJ2-4; 7 bases align to TRBD1. J lost 10 bases, V lost 7 bases, and 13 bases had no gene match. The CDR3 sequence is 14 residues long. CDR1 MNHNS and CDR2 SASEGT come from the germline V gene. The DNA of the CDR3 is TGTGCCAGCATAATTCGACAGGGTGCCCGGATTCAGTACTTC. As protein: CASIIRQGARIQYF.

This chain uses TRBV29-1 with TRBJ1-5; the D is unclear. The CDR3 runs 15 residues. CDR1 SQVTM and CDR2 ANQGSEA come from the germline V gene. With 8 bases removed from V and 5 bases from J, the gap between germline ends came to 22 bases. The CDR3 region is CSLPQDPLKDQPQHF. Here the CDR3 DNA reads TGCAGCCTCCCCCAGGACCCACTGAAAGATCAGCCCCAGCATTTT.

The V gene is TRBV6-5, the J gene TRBJ1-1; TRBD1 aligns across 9 bases. The germline V gene encodes CDR1 MNHEY and CDR2 SVGAGI. CDR3 size: 13 residues. V was pared by 6 bases and J by 7 bases, with 6 bases of the junction left unmatched. For the CDR3, the DNA is TGTGCCAGCAGACCTACAGGGGGCGGTGAAGCTTTCTTT. It is translated as CASRPTGGGEAFF.

This clone was seen only once. The chain has TRBV29-1 and TRBJ2-5; the D gene is possibly TRBD1 (5 bases). The germline gives CDR1 SQVTM, CDR2 ANQGSEA. V lost 5 bases and J 5 bases, leaving 15 bases between the germline ends. CDR3 length equals 13 residues. Here the CDR3 reads CSVLRQQSETQYF. CDR3 in DNA: TGCAGCGTTCTGCGACAGCAATCGGAGACCCAGTACTTC. The variable domain in full, with the rest retrieved from reference TRBV29-1 and TRBJ2-5, is SAVISQKPSRDICQRGTSLTIQCQVDSQVTMMFWYRQQPGQSLTLIATANQGSEATYESGFVIDKFPISRPNLTFSTLTVSNMSPEDSSIYLCSVLRQQSETQYFGPGTRLLVL.

The V call is TRBV28, the J call TRBJ1-5; no clear D gene. Germline CDR1 and CDR2: MDHEN and SYDVKM. V was clipped by 7 bases and J by 6 bases, with 16 bases between them. This CDR3 has 14 amino acids. CDR3: CASTDPVGTQPQHF. As DNA, the CDR3 is TGTGCCAGCACCGACCCTGTGGGTACTCAGCCCCAGCATTTT.

The rearrangement links TRBV7-2 to TRBJ1-2; 7 nucleotides line up with TRBD1. This CDR3 has 14 residues. Germline-derived CDR1 and CDR2 are SGHTA and FQGNSA. Trimming removed 0 bases from V and 6 bases from J; junction bases left unmatched: 4. CDR3 DNA sequence: TGTGCCAGCAGCTTAGCGCGGAGGGGGCATGGCTACACCTTC. This translates into CASSLARRGHGYTF.

The chain combines TRBV4-3 with TRBJ2-3, with 8 bases matching TRBD2. With V trimmed by 1 base and J by 6 bases, 9 bases remained unmatched. CDR1 and CDR2 (germline): LGHNA, YSLEER. CDR3 length: 16 amino acids. Written as DNA, the CDR3 is TGCGCCAGCAGCCAAGTCTGGGCGGGGGGTGTTGATACGCAGTATTTT. It yields the protein CASSQVWAGGVDTQYF.

The chain recombines TRBV2 with TRBJ2-7; no definite D call. This CDR3 has 11 residues. The V end was cut by 4 bases, the J end by 5 bases, with 6 bases between. Germline values: CDR1 SNHLY, CDR2 FYNNEI. CDR3 nucleotides: TGTGCCAGCAGTGTTGATAACGAGCAGTACGTC. Translation gives CASSVDNEQYV.